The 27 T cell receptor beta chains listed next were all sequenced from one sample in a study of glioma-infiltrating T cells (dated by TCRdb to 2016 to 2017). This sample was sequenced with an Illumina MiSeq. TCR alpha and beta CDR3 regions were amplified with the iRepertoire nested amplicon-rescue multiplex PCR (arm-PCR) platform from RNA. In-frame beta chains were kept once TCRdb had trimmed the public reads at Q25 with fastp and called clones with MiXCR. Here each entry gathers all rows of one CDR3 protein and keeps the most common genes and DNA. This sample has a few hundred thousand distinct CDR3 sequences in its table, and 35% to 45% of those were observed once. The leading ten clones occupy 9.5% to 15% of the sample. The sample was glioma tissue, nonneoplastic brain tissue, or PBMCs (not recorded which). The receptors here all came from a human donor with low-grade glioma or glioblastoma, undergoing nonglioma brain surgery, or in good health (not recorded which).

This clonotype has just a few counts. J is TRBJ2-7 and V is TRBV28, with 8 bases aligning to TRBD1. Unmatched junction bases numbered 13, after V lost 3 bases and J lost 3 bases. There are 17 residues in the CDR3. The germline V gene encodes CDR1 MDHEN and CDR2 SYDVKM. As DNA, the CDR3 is TGTGCCAGCAGTTTGAGGGGACAGGAACTAGCCTACTACGAGCAGTACTTC. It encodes CASSLRGQELAYYEQYF.

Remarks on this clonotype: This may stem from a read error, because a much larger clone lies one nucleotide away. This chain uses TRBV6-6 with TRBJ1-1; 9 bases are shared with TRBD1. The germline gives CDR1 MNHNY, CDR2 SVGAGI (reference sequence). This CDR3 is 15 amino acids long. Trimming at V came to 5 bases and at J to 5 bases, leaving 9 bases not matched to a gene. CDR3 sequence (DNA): TGTGCCAGCAGTGCGGGACAGGGTTGGGAAACTGAAGCTTTCTTT. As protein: CASSAGQGWETEAFF.

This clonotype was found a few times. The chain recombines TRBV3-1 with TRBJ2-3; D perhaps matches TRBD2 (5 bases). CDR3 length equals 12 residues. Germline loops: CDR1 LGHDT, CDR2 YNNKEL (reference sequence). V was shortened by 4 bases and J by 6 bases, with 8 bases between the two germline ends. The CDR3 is CASSRPGDTQYF. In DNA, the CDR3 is TGTGCCAGCAGCCGACCGGGGGATACGCAGTATTTT.

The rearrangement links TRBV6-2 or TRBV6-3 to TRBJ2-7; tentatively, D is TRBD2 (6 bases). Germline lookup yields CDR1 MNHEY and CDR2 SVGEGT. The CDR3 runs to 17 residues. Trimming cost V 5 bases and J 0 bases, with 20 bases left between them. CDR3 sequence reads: CASSLQTGGKPSYEQYF. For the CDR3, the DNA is TGTGCCAGCAGTCTGCAGACTGGCGGGAAACCCTCCTACGAGCAGTACTTC.

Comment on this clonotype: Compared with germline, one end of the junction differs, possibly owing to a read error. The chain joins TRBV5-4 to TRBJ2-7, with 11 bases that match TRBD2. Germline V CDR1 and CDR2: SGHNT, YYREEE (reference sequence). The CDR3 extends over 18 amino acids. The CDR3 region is CASSQGLLAGGLAYEQYF. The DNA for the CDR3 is TGCGCCAGCAGCCAAGGCCTGCTAGCGGGAGGTTTAGCCTACGAGCAGTACTTC.

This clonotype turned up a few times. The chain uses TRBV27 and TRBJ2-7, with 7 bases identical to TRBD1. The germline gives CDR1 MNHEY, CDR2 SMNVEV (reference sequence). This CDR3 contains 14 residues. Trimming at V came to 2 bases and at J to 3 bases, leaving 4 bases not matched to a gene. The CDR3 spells CASSLIRDSYEQYF. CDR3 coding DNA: TGTGCCAGCAGTTTAATCCGGGACAGCTACGAGCAGTACTTC.

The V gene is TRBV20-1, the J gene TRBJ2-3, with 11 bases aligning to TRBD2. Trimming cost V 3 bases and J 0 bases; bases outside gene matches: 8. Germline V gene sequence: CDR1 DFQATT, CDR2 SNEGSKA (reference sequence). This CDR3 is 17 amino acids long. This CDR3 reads CSARVRGLAESTDTQYF. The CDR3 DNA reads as TGCAGTGCTAGGGTCCGGGGACTAGCGGAGAGCACAGATACGCAGTATTTT.

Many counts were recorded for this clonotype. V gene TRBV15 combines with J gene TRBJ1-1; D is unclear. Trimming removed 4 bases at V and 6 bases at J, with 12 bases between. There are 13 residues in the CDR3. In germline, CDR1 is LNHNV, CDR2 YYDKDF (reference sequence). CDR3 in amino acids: CATSTWVFAEAFF. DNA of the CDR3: TGTGCCACCAGCACCTGGGTGTTCGCTGAAGCTTTCTTT.

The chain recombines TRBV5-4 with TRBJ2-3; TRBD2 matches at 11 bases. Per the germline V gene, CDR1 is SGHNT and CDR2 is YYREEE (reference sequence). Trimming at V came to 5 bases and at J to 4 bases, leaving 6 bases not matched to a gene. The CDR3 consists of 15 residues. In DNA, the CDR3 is TGTGCCAGCAGTTTAGCGGGAGGGTCGGCAGATACGCAGTATTTT. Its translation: CASSLAGGSADTQYF. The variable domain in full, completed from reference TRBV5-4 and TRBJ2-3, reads ETGVTQSPTHLIKTRGQQVTLRCSSQSGHNTVSWYQQALGQGPQFIFQYYREEENGRGNFPPRFSGLQFPNYSSELNVNALELDDSALYLCASSLAGGSADTQYFGPGTRLTVL.

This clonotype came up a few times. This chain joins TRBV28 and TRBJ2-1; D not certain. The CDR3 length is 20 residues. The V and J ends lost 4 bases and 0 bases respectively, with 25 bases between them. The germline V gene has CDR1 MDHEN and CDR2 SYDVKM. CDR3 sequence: CASSSPGWVVRPGSYNEQFF. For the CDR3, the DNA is TGTGCCAGCAGTTCCCCAGGTTGGGTGGTACGCCCTGGCTCCTACAATGAGCAGTTCTTC.

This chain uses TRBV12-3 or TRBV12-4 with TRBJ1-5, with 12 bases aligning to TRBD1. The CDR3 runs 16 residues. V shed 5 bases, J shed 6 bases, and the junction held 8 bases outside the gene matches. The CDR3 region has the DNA TGTGCCAGCAGTCCGATGGGACAGGGGGCAGGTCAGCCCCAGCATTTT. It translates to CASSPMGQGAGQPQHF.

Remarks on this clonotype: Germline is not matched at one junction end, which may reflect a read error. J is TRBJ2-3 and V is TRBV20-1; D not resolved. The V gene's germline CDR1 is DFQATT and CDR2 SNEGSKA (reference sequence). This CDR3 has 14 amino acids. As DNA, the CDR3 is TGCAGTGCTAGAGATCGCATGGCGCCGGATAAGCAGTATTTT. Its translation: CSARDRMAPDKQYF.

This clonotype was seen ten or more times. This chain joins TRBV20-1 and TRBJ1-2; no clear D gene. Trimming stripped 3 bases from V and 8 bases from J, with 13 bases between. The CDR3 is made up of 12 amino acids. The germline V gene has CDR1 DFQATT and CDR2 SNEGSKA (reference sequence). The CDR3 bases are TGCAGTGCTAGGCCAAACTCCGGAGGCTACACCTTC. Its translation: CSARPNSGGYTF.

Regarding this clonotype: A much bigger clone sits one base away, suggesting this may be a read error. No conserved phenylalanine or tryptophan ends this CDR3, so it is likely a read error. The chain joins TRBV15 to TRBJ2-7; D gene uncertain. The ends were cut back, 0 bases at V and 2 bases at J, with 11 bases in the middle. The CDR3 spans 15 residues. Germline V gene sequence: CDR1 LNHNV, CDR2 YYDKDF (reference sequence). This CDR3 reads CATSRDWAVTYEQYL. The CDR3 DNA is TGTGCCACCAGCAGAGATTGGGCAGTTACCTACGAGCAGTACCTC.

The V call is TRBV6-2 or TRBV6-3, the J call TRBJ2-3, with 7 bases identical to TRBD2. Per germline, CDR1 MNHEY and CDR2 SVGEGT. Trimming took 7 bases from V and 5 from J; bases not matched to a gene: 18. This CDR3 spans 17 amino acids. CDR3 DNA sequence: TGTGCCAGCAACACCCCGGTTTCGGCGGGAGCAGAAGATACGCAGTATTTT. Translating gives CASNTPVSAGAEDTQYF.

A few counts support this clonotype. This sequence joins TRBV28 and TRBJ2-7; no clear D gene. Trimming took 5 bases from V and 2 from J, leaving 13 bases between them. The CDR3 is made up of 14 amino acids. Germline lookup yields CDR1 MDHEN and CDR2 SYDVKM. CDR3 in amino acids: CASSITGRPYEQYF. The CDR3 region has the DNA TGTGCCAGCAGTATCACGGGTCGCCCCTACGAGCAGTACTTC.

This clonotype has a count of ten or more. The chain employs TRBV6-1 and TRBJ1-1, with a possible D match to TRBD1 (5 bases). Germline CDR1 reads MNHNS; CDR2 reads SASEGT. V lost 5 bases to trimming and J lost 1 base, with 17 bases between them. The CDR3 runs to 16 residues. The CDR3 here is CASSQTSGPWNTEAFF. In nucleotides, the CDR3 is TGTGCCAGCAGTCAAACGTCGGGACCTTGGAACACTGAAGCTTTCTTT.

The CDR3 loop is CSAPKESGNTIYF. Here the CDR3 DNA reads TGCAGTGCTCCGAAGGAATCAGGAAACACCATATATTTT. This chain connects TRBV20-1 to TRBJ1-3; D call uncertain. CDR3 length: 13 amino acids. V was cut by 5 bases and J by 4 bases, with 12 bases left in between. In germline, CDR1 is DFQATT, CDR2 SNEGSKA (reference sequence).

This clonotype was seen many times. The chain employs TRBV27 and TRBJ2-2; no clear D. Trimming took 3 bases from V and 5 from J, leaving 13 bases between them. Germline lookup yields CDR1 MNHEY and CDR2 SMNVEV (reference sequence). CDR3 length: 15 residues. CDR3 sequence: CASSFSGRVTGELFF. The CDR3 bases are TGTGCCAGCAGTTTTTCGGGTAGAGTGACCGGGGAGCTGTTTTTT.

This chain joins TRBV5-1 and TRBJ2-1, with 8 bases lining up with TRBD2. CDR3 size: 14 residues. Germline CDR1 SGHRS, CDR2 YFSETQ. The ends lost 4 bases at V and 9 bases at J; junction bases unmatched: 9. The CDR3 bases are TGCGCCAGCAGCCCAGGGACTAGGACGGGTGAGCAGTTCTTC. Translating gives CASSPGTRTGEQFF.

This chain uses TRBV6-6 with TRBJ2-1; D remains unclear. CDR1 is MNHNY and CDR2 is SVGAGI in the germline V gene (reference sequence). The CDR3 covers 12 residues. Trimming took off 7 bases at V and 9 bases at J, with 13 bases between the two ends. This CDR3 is CASTQTSTEQFF. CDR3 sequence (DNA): TGTGCCAGCACCCAAACCTCGACTGAGCAGTTCTTC.

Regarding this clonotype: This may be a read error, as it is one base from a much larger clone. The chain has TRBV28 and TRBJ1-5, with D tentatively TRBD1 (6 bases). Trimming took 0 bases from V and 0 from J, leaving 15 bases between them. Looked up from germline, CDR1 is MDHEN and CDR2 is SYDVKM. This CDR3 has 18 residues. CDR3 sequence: CASSLWGTSLCSNQPQHF. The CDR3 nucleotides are TGTGCCAGCAGTTTATGGGGGACATCCCTTTGTAGCAATCAGCCCCAGCATTTT.

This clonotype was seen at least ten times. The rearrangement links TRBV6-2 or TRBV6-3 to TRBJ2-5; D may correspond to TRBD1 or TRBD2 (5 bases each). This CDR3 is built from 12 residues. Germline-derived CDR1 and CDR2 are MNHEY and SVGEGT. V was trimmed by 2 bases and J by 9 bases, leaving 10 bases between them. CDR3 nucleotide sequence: TGTGCCAGCAGTTACCCCGGGGCCCCCCAGTACTTC. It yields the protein CASSYPGAPQYF.

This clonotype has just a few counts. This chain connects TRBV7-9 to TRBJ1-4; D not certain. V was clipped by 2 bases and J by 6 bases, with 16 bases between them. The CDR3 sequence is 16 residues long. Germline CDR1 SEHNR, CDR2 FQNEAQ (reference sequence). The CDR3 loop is CASSLLGRGIHEKLFF. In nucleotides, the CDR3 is TGTGCCAGCAGCTTATTAGGGCGAGGGATTCATGAAAAACTGTTTTTT. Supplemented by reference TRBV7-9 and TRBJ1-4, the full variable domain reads DTGVSQNPRHKITKRGQNVTFRCDPISEHNRLYWYRQTLGQGPEFLTYFQNEAQLEKSRLLSDRFSAERPKGSFSTLEIQRTEQGDSAMYLCASSLLGRGIHEKLFFGSGTQLSVL.

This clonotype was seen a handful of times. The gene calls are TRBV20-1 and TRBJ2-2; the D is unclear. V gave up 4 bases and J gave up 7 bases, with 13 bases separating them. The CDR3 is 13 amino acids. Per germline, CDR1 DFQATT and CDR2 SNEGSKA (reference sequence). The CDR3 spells CSAKWEDHGELFF. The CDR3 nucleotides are TGCAGTGCTAAATGGGAAGATCACGGGGAGCTGTTTTTT.

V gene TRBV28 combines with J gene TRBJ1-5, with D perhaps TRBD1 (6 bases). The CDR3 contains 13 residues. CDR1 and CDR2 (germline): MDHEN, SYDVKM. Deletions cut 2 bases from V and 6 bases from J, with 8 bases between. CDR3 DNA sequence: TGTGCCAGCAGTTTACGGGGGGCTCAGCCCCAGCATTTT. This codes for CASSLRGAQPQHF.

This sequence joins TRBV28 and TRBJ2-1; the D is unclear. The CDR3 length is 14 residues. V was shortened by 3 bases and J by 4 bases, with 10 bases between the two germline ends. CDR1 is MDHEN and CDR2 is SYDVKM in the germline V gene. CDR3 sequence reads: CASSFVSGYNEQFF. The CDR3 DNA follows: TGTGCCAGCAGTTTCGTTTCCGGTTACAATGAGCAGTTCTTC.